This T cell receptor beta chain was profiled in a study of blood T cell repertoires in COVID-19 (dated by TCRdb to the early 2020s). For the wider study: Collaborator samples came from the United States, Italy and Spain and covered acute and convalescent phases of COVID-19. The material from the prospective study consisted of cDNA or gDNA derived from T cells, B-cell-depleted T cells, or PBMCs. Deeply sampled blood TCRbeta repertoires from subjects exposed to, actively infected with, or recovered from COVID-19 were included in the dataset. The repertoires were released in a freely available public database intended as a resource for research on the immune response to SARS-CoV-2. Samples came from the ongoing ImmuneRACE study (first 160 participants) plus 1,254 subjects from 6 global collaborators. Nearly every sample came with metadata listing a de-identified subject ID, COVID-19 status, age in years and sex. Where available, HLA class I and class II types were obtained from metadata supplied by the sample provider rather than from assay-based typing.

As regards this clone: The antigen this receptor binds is unknown. There are no base qualities to consult, and no much larger clone falls within one base.

TCRbeta CDR3 regions were amplified from genomic DNA by means of the immunoSEQ Assay, a bias-controlled multiplex PCR. As for the original processing: The number of nucleated cells in each sample was estimated by amplification of reference gene primers within the assay. Sequence reads were collapsed and filtered to measure the absolute abundance of every unique TCRbeta CDR3 rearrangement. Productive Simpson clonality was computed per sample as the square root of Simpson's diversity index over productive rearrangements. Held by TCRdb, this immuneACCESS table contains in-frame sequences only and omits some clones. Under half of the omission traces to an unresolved V gene where checked; the cause of the rest is unknown. That table furnishes V, J and clone size, whereas the DNA furnished D and trimming. Counted in this sample were about 190,000 clones; approximately 80% of them appeared once. Less than 20% of the sample rests with the top ten.

V lost 0 bases and J lost 1 base; the stretch between them is 16 bases long. The CDR3 goes from the cysteine to the phenylalanine over 18 residues. Here the CDR3 DNA is all that survives: 54 bases in frame from base 1. According to the germline V gene (reference sequence), CDR1 reads LGHDT and CDR2 reads YNNKEL. Broad study findings and their caveats: The amount of clinical and demographic metadata varied by source and participant and was provided uncurated.

Collaborating institutions collected whole blood in K2EDTA tubes following their own protocols. For TCRbeta analysis, collaborators shipped samples as frozen whole blood, isolated PBMCs, or DNA extracted from either of those sample types. The chain uses TRBV3-1 (or the pseudogene TRBV3-2) and TRBJ2-1; TRBD2 is perhaps the D gene, given 6 matching bases. The sequence was collected from a human donor in a cohort sampled during active COVID-19. The sample was peripheral blood. The CDR3 reads CASSQDRFGGVSYNEQFF. The nucleotide sequence reads as follows: TGTGCCAGCAGCCAAGATCGTTTCGGCGGGGTATCCTACAATGAGCAGTTCTTC.